This TCR beta chain was identified during a study of blood T cell repertoires in COVID-19. Study background: Samples came from the United States, Italy and Spain, spanning acute and convalescent COVID-19. PBMCs, B-cell-depleted T cells, or T cells provided the cDNA or gDNA that made up the material.

Authors' analysis steps: Nucleated cell number was recorded as an estimate derived from reference gene primer amplification. Profiled with immunoSEQ multiplex PCR; TCRdb holds only in-frame clones, not every one. The V and J calls and clone size come from that table; D and trimming were worked out from the DNA. Of about 45,000 clones listed, about 85% are singletons. Germline-derived CDR1 and CDR2 are SEHNR and FQNEAQ (reference sequence). V lost 1 base, J lost 6 bases, and 6 bases stayed unmatched. The CDR3 is 14 amino acids. Sequenced sample: peripheral blood. The J gene is TRBJ2-7, the V gene TRBV7-9; 7 positions match TRBD1. The TCR originated in an elderly woman with acute or convalescent COVID-19. Here the CDR3 reads CASSLVASGGEQYF. For the CDR3, the DNA is TGTGCCAGCAGCTTAGTTGCCTCAGGGGGCGAGCAGTACTTC.